These T cell receptor beta chains were read from a single sample in a study of beta chain features in type 1 diabetes. The protocol was immunoSEQ multiplex PCR, while the TCRdb copy is restricted to in-frame clones and leaves out a portion. The sample shows over 500,000 clones, around a sixth of them seen only once. The material sequenced was naive CD4+ T cells from blood. The receptors derive from a man between 18 and 29 years old in good health. Both conserved end residues are part of each CDR3. Each record gives: V gene, J gene, D gene, clone size, CDR3 protein, CDR3 DNA. A D gene is named only where the DNA matches it firmly. Size is stated for part of the rows, as once, few or many counts, or as a class when the clone is expanded.

>TRBV5-4|TRBJ1-2|TRBD1|few
CASSLSGTEHGGYTF
TGTGCCAGCAGCCTGTCCGGGACAGAGCATGGTGGCTACACCTTC
>TRBV7-8|TRBJ2-5|TRBD1|few
CASSSGQTTRETQYF
TGTGCCAGCAGCTCGGGACAGACCACGAGGGAGACCCAGTACTTC
>TRBV9|TRBJ1-1|NA|NA
CASSVEQTNTEAFF
TGTGCCAGCAGCGTAGAACAAACGAACACTGAAGCTTTCTTT
>TRBV28|TRBJ2-1|NA|few
CASSFGGWGISYNEQFF
TGTGCCAGCAGTTTTGGGGGCTGGGGAATCTCCTACAATGAGCAGTTCTTC
>TRBV6-6|TRBJ2-3|TRBD2|NA
CASSFAGGLKDTQYF
TGTGCCAGCAGTTTCGCGGGAGGGTTAAAAGATACGCAGTATTTT
>TRBV7-9|TRBJ2-5|NA|few
CASSMAGTQYF
TGTGCCAGCAGCATGGCGGGGACCCAGTACTTC
>TRBV18|TRBJ2-7|TRBD1|NA
CASSPGRETGSDEQYF
TGTGCCAGCTCACCCGGCCGTGAGACAGGGTCGGACGAGCAGTACTTC
>TRBV7-6|TRBJ1-1|NA|few
CASSLAARPRTEAFF
TGTGCCAGCAGCTTAGCGGCCAGACCGCGGACCGAAGCTTTCTTT
>TRBV18|TRBJ1-1|NA|few
CASSPLAGSTEAFF
TGTGCCAGCTCACCACTGGCAGGGAGTACTGAAGCTTTCTTT
>TRBV23-1|TRBJ2-5|NA|NA
CASVPLAFDGETQYF
TGCGCCAGCGTCCCGCTAGCGTTTGATGGGGAGACCCAGTACTTC
>TRBV19|TRBJ2-3|NA|NA
CASSIGQTSTDTQYF
TGTGCCAGTAGTATCGGACAGACTAGCACAGATACGCAGTATTTT
>TRBV4-1|TRBJ1-1|TRBD1|NA
CASSPADRDSAEAFF
TGCGCCAGCAGCCCCGCGGACAGGGACTCCGCTGAAGCTTTCTTT
>TRBV27|TRBJ1-6|TRBD1|NA
CASSLSQTGHSPLHF
TGTGCCAGCAGTTTATCCCAGACAGGGCATTCACCCCTCCACTTT
>TRBV7-2|TRBJ2-1|NA|few
CASSLWTRSYNEQFF
TGTGCCAGCAGCTTATGGACACGCTCCTACAATGAGCAGTTCTTC
>TRBV28|TRBJ1-2|TRBD1|NA
CASRTNGQGARYGYTF
TGTGCCAGCAGAACGAACGGACAGGGGGCGCGGTATGGCTACACCTTC
>TRBV5-4|TRBJ1-2|NA|NA
CASSVGQPFSYGYTF
TGTGCCAGCAGCGTAGGACAGCCCTTCTCCTATGGCTACACCTTC
>TRBV5-1|TRBJ2-7|NA|NA
CASSMSSYEQYF
TGCGCCAGCAGCATGAGCTCCTACGAGCAGTACTTC